The 27 T cell receptor beta chains in this list originate from one sample, sequenced in a study of T cell responses to AZD1222 COVID-19 vaccine. Sequenced by immunoSEQ multiplex PCR; TCRdb stores in-frame clones only, minus some. The repertoire consists of around 75,000 clones, with roughly 81% occurring once and the leading ten covering around an eighth. The input for sequencing was peripheral blood, taken on day 0 of AZD1222 vaccination. Receptors originate from an adult in good health.

The chain combines TRBV7-2 with TRBJ2-7, with D possibly matching TRBD1 (6 bases). V was trimmed by 6 bases and J by 5 bases, leaving 17 bases between them. The CDR3 is made up of 14 amino acids. Germline V CDR1 and CDR2: SGHTA, FQGNSA. The CDR3 bases are TGTGCCAGCAGACCGAACAGGGTTTTAAACGAGCAGTACTTC. Its translation is CASRPNRVLNEQYF.

The chain combines TRBV7-2 with TRBJ2-3; 8 nucleotides align to TRBD2. The CDR3 has 16 residues. With V trimmed by 6 bases and J by 0 bases, 8 bases remained unmatched. Germline CDR1 is SGHTA and CDR2 is FQGNSA. The DNA for the CDR3 is TGTGCCAGCAGAGGGGGTCGCGGGGGGAGCACAGATACGCAGTATTTT. As protein: CASRGGRGGSTDTQYF.

DNA for the CDR3: TGTGCCAGCAGTTCCACCGGGCCTGAGTTAGGGGATACGCAGTATTTT. Amino acids: CASSSTGPELGDTQYF. The V and J genes are TRBV6-5 and TRBJ2-3; D remains ambiguous. Trimming left V 4 bases short and J 6 bases short, with 20 bases between. Germline V gives CDR1 MNHEY, CDR2 SVGAGI. This CDR3 contains 16 residues.

The V and J genes are TRBV27 and TRBJ2-7; 7 bases align to TRBD2. The germline V gene has CDR1 MNHEY and CDR2 SMNVEV (reference sequence). The CDR3 is 16 amino acids. The J segment lost 5 bases and the V segment lost 4 bases, leaving 14 bases of the junction unmatched. Here the CDR3 DNA reads TGTGCCAGCAGTTCAATAAGCGGAGGGGAGGGAGACGAGCAGTACTTC. Translating gives CASSSISGGEGDEQYF.

This chain uses TRBV5-1 with TRBJ1-2; D is ambiguous. The CDR3 has 15 amino acids. CDR1 SGHRS and CDR2 YFSETQ come from the germline V gene. Trimming cost V 3 bases and J 0 bases, with 12 bases left between them. In DNA, the CDR3 is TGCGCCAGCAGCTGGGGTGGGAGATCTAACTATGGCTACACCTTC. This translates into CASSWGGRSNYGYTF.

The rearrangement uses TRBV5-1 and TRBJ2-3; D might be TRBD2 (5 bases). CDR1 is SGHRS and CDR2 is YFSETQ in the germline V gene. This CDR3 is 16 amino acids long. V lost 4 bases and J 0 bases, leaving 15 bases between the germline ends. The CDR3 region is CASSLTTDASTDTQYF. The CDR3 DNA reads as TGCGCCAGCAGCCTGACTACCGATGCTAGCACAGATACGCAGTATTTT.

The chain has TRBV5-6 and TRBJ1-2; 10 nucleotides line up with TRBD1. The CDR3 length is 14 residues. Per the germline V gene, CDR1 is SGHDT and CDR2 is YYEEEE. Unmatched junction bases numbered 2, after V lost 2 bases and J lost 4 bases. CDR3 DNA: TGTGCCAGCAGCTTTGGGACAGGGGTCTATGGCTACACCTTC. This translates into CASSFGTGVYGYTF.

The genes are TRBV5-4 and TRBJ2-7; weak D call: TRBD1 (6 bases). Germline lookup yields CDR1 SGHNT and CDR2 YYREEE (reference sequence). The CDR3 is 13 amino acids. The CDR3 sequence is CAMTGGVKGEQYF. As DNA, the CDR3 is TGTGCTATGACAGGTGGGGTAAAAGGCGAGCAGTACTTC.

J is TRBJ1-3 and V is TRBV2; 7 positions agree with TRBD1. Losses at the gene ends were 8 bases for V and 0 bases for J; bases not matched to a gene: 4. The CDR3 runs to 14 residues. Germline-derived CDR1 and CDR2 are SNHLY and FYNNEI. For the CDR3, the DNA is TGTGCCAGCGAGGGACAGAGCTCTGGAAACACCATATATTTT. Encoded protein: CASEGQSSGNTIYF.

The chain couples TRBV3-1 (or the pseudogene TRBV3-2) to TRBJ2-1; 14 nucleotides match TRBD2. Trimming took 4 bases from V and 8 from J; bases not matched to a gene: 4. Per the germline V gene, CDR1 is LGHDT and CDR2 is YNNKEL (reference sequence). The CDR3 length is 15 residues. The CDR3 region has the DNA TGTGCCAGCAGCCCCAGGACTAGCGGGGGGTATGAGCAGTTCTTC. Encoded protein: CASSPRTSGGYEQFF.

This chain connects TRBV3-1 (or the pseudogene TRBV3-2) to TRBJ1-5; D remains unclear. Trimming left V 0 bases short and J 0 bases short, with 0 bases between. There are 13 residues in the CDR3. Germline V lookup: CDR1 LGHDT, CDR2 YNNKEL (reference sequence). CDR3 nucleotide sequence: TGTGCCAGCAGCCAAGATAGCAATCAGCCCCAGCATTTT. It encodes CASSQDSNQPQHF.

The chain combines TRBV7-9 with TRBJ1-4; D not resolved. There are 14 residues in the CDR3. V shed 4 bases and J shed 7 bases, with 13 bases lying between them. Germline V CDR1 and CDR2: SEHNR, FQNEAQ (reference sequence). The CDR3 bases are TGTGCCAGCAGCTCGAGCGGTCCCTTTGAAAAACTGTTTTTT. The encoded protein is CASSSSGPFEKLFF.

The V and J genes are TRBV4-3 and TRBJ1-3, with D possibly being TRBD1 (5 bases). The CDR3 length is 13 residues. Trimming took off 1 base at V and 9 bases at J, with 10 bases between the two ends. The germline CDR1 and CDR2 sequences are LGHNA and YSLEER. This chain's CDR3 is CASSQVTGGTIYF. As DNA, the CDR3 is TGCGCCAGCAGCCAAGTAACAGGAGGCACCATATATTTT.

The chain carries TRBV23-1 and TRBJ1-5; D possibly corresponds to TRBD1 (6 bases). TRBV23-1 is treated as an ORF (open reading frame) with a function not yet certain. This CDR3 has 19 residues. Trimming removed 0 bases from V and 0 bases from J, with 18 bases in between. This chain's CDR3 is CASSQSEDSSPYSNQPQHF. The DNA of the CDR3 is TGCGCCAGCAGTCAATCGGAGGACAGCTCTCCCTATAGCAATCAGCCCCAGCATTTT.

The chain uses TRBV30 and TRBJ2-7, with 9 bases that match TRBD1. Per the germline V gene, CDR1 is GTSNPN and CDR2 is SVGIG (reference sequence). This CDR3 region has 14 residues. Losses at the gene ends were 5 bases for V and 1 base for J; bases not matched to a gene: 6. CDR3 DNA sequence: TGTGCCTGGGCCCGGGACAGGGCTTCCTACGAGCAGTACTTC. Its protein product is CAWARDRASYEQYF.

The chain's CDR3 is CASSYSTGGRLAFF. DNA of the CDR3: TGTGCCAGCAGTTACTCGACAGGGGGGAGGTTAGCTTTCTTT. V and J are TRBV6-2 or TRBV6-3 and TRBJ1-1, with 9 nucleotides matching TRBD1. Germline loops: CDR1 MNHEY, CDR2 SVGEGT. The CDR3 totals 14 residues. V shed 0 bases, J shed 10 bases, and the junction held 6 bases outside the gene matches.

The chain couples TRBV4-1 to TRBJ2-2; TRBD2 agrees at 14 bases. Germline CDR1 reads MGHRA; CDR2 reads YSYEKL. This CDR3 region has 18 residues. With 0 bases clipped from V and 0 bases from J, the junction kept 0 bases outside the gene matches. The CDR3 loop is CASSQEGLAGANTGELFF. The CDR3 nucleotides are TGCGCCAGCAGCCAAGAGGGACTAGCGGGGGCGAACACCGGGGAGCTGTTTTTT.

The rearrangement uses TRBV11-2 and TRBJ2-7; the match to TRBD2 covers 8 bases. The germline V gene has CDR1 SGHAT and CDR2 FQNNGV. J was trimmed by 3 bases and V by 1 base; bases with no gene match: 11. This CDR3 has 17 amino acids. The CDR3 sequence is CASSLVGLGAGDYEQYF. CDR3 nucleotides: TGTGCCAGCAGCTTAGTAGGCCTAGGAGCGGGGGACTACGAGCAGTACTTC.

The chain's CDR3 is CASSLVAATDTQYF. The CDR3 nucleotides are TGCGCCAGCAGCTTGGTCGCGGCCACAGATACGCAGTATTTT. The rearrangement links TRBV5-1 to TRBJ2-3; D is unclear. Germline V gene sequence: CDR1 SGHRS, CDR2 YFSETQ. V lost 0 bases to trimming and J lost 2 bases, with 7 bases between them. CDR3 length: 14 amino acids.

The rearrangement links TRBV11-3 to TRBJ1-2; no clear D gene. Germline V lookup: CDR1 SGHNT, CDR2 YENEEA. V lost 6 bases and J 1 base, leaving 6 bases between the germline ends. The CDR3 is 12 amino acids. The CDR3 is CASSRDNYGYTF. CDR3 nucleotide sequence: TGTGCCAGCAGTCGGGATAACTATGGCTACACCTTC.

This clone was detected once. The rearrangement joins TRBV5-5 to TRBJ2-5, with D uncertain. The CDR3 length is 14 residues. Trimming pared 4 bases from V and 0 bases from J, leaving 10 bases between. Germline assignment: CDR1 SGHKS and CDR2 YYEKEE (reference sequence). The CDR3 region is CASSATLYQETQYF. The CDR3 region has the DNA TGTGCCAGCAGCGCTACATTGTACCAAGAGACCCAGTACTTC. The entire variable domain, with the rest obtained from reference TRBV5-5 and TRBJ2-5, is as follows: DAGVTQSPTHLIKTRGQQVTLRCSPISGHKSVSWYQQVLGQGPQFIFQYYEKEERGRGNFPDRFSARQFPNYSSELNVNALLLGDSALYLCASSATLYQETQYFGPGTRLLVL.

The gene calls are TRBV4-2 and TRBJ2-1, with D unresolved. V was pared by 0 bases and J by 5 bases, with 5 bases between. CDR1 LGHNA and CDR2 YNFKEQ come from the germline V gene. The CDR3 runs 13 residues. The CDR3, as DNA: TGTGCCAGCAGCCAAGACGCGCACAATGAGCAGTTCTTC. Residues: CASSQDAHNEQFF.

The V gene is TRBV12-3 or TRBV12-4, the J gene TRBJ1-2; TRBD1 agrees at 7 bases. This CDR3 contains 13 residues. The ends lost 5 bases at V and 7 bases at J; junction bases unmatched: 7. CDR3 amino acids: CASSPGTVSGYTF. DNA for the CDR3: TGTGCCAGCAGTCCCGGGACAGTAAGTGGCTACACCTTC.

This chain connects TRBV6-5 to TRBJ2-7, with 8 bases aligning to TRBD2. The CDR3 length is 15 residues. After removal of 6 bases from V and 0 bases from J, the junction contained 7 bases not matched to a gene. Germline V lookup: CDR1 MNHEY, CDR2 SVGAGI. Here the CDR3 DNA reads TGTGCCAGCAGCTCCCGGGGGGGCCGCTCCTACGAGCAGTACTTC. Residues: CASSSRGGRSYEQYF.

This clone is a singleton in its sample. The V call is TRBV7-8, the J call TRBJ2-2; D ambiguous. Germline V gene sequence: CDR1 SGHVS, CDR2 FQNEAQ. V was shortened by 5 bases and J by 3 bases, with 4 bases between the two germline ends. This CDR3 comprises 12 residues. DNA for the CDR3: TGTGCCAGCAGCCATTACACCGGGGAGCTGTTTTTT. Encoded protein: CASSHYTGELFF. Full variable domain (remainder filled in from reference TRBV7-8 and TRBJ2-2): GAGVSQSPRYKVAKRGQDVALRCDPISGHVSLFWYQQALGQGPEFLTYFQNEAQLDKSGLPSDRFFAERPEGSVSTLKIQRTQQEDSAVYLCASSHYTGELFFGEGSRLTVL.

This chain connects TRBV28 to TRBJ1-5, with a tentative D call TRBD1 (5 bases). This CDR3 is 11 amino acids long. Deletions cut 8 bases from V and 11 bases from J, with 13 bases between. Germline V gene lookup returns CDR1 MDHEN and CDR2 SYDVKM. The CDR3 DNA is TGTGCCAGCGGTCAGTCAGGGACCCAGCATTTT. Translated, it gives CASGQSGTQHF.

This clone was recorded a few times. This chain joins TRBV7-9 and TRBJ2-7, with D possibly being TRBD1 (8 bases). Trimming cost V 2 bases and J 5 bases, with 19 bases left between them. This CDR3 comprises 16 residues. In germline, CDR1 is SEHNR, CDR2 FQNEAQ (reference sequence). The CDR3 nucleotides read TGTGCCAGCAGCTTATCGCGGACAGGGAGGGAACACGAGCAGTACTTC. It specifies CASSLSRTGREHEQYF.